This T cell receptor (beta chain) appears in the sequencing data of a study of tumor-infiltrating lymphocytes in primary liver carcinoma. Overall study findings and caveats: The difference in top-250-clone fraction between tumors and blood was significant, favoring tumors (p = 0.039).

Scientists recovered RNA and DNA together from roughly 20-30 mg of unsorted bulk tissue. Through surgical resection, the patients' primary liver carcinoma was treated. CDR3 length: 13 residues. The germline V gene has CDR1 SQVTM and CDR2 ANQGSEA. TCR beta cDNA was reverse-transcribed from around 0.55 ug of total RNA. The reaction used a constant-region primer and ProtoScript II reverse transcriptase. Three nested multiplex PCR rounds of slightly modified ARM-PCR generated TCR beta libraries. The first two PCR rounds used TRBV1-TRBV30 forward primers with a C-beta reverse primer, 9 to 10 cycles each. TCRdb recomputed calls from the multiplex PCR reads with MiXCR, one row per CDR3 protein. The sample yields 90,000 to 150,000 distinct CDR3 sequences, roughly 70% seen once. As concerns this clonotype: Antigen specificity is unknown. No conserved phenylalanine or tryptophan ends this CDR3, so it is likely a read error.

This clonotype originated in a woman aged 60-70 years with primary liver carcinoma and hepatitis B virus infection. The rearrangement joins TRBV29-1 to TRBJ2-2; D is unresolved. Sequenced: tumor-adjacent normal liver tissue. CDR3 in amino acids: CSVVSQNTGELFY. The CDR3 nucleotides are TGCAGCGTTGTGAGCCAGAACACCGGTGAGCTGTTTTAT.